Listed below are T cell receptor beta chains from one sample, sequenced in a study of CD8+ T cells in alopecia areata. The protocol was immunoSEQ multiplex PCR, while the TCRdb copy is restricted to in-frame clones and leaves out a portion. The sample contains hundreds of thousands of clones, around two fifths of which appear only once. Sequences were derived from CD4+ T cells sorted from blood, sampled between weeks 30 and 35, from a patient treated with tofacitinib. The source of these receptors is a human donor with alopecia areata. The CDR3 runs from the conserved cysteine through the conserved F or W. Each record gives: CDR3 protein, CDR3 DNA, J gene, clone size, V gene, D gene. D genes are given only for firm matches. Expanded clones are given a class, and other clones once, few, many or no size at all.

CDR3aa: CASSLVGYNSPLHF
CDR3nt: TGTGCCAGCAGCTTAGTCGGCTATAATTCACCCCTCCACTTT
j_gene: TRBJ1-6
abundance: few
v_gene: TRBV11-2
d_gene: NA

CDR3aa: CASTPPTFRSSGANVLTF
CDR3nt: TGTGCCAGCACCCCTCCCACCTTCAGGAGCTCTGGGGCCAACGTCCTGACTTTC
j_gene: TRBJ2-6
abundance: few
v_gene: TRBV5-4
d_gene: NA

CDR3aa: CASTKREGYEQYF
CDR3nt: TGTGCCAGCACCAAACGAGAGGGCTACGAGCAGTACTTC
j_gene: TRBJ2-7
abundance: NA
v_gene: TRBV7-9
d_gene: NA

CDR3aa: CSVVKGLADNEQYF
CDR3nt: TGCAGCGTTGTAAAGGGACTAGCGGACAACGAGCAGTACTTC
j_gene: TRBJ2-7
abundance: few
v_gene: TRBV29-1
d_gene: TRBD2

CDR3aa: CASKVAVRQETQYF
CDR3nt: TGTGCCAGTAAGGTAGCGGTGAGACAAGAGACCCAGTACTTC
j_gene: TRBJ2-5
abundance: once
v_gene: TRBV19
d_gene: NA

CDR3aa: CASSETDTGANVLTF
CDR3nt: TGCGCCAGCAGTGAGACGGATACTGGGGCCAACGTCCTGACTTTC
j_gene: TRBJ2-6
abundance: few
v_gene: TRBV10-2
d_gene: NA

CDR3aa: CASSFRTGSYNEQFF
CDR3nt: TGTGCCAGCAGCTTTAGGACAGGGTCATACAATGAGCAGTTCTTC
j_gene: TRBJ2-1
abundance: NA
v_gene: TRBV5-6
d_gene: TRBD1

CDR3aa: CASSLDDWRGQYYGYTF
CDR3nt: TGTGCCAGCAGCTTAGATGATTGGAGGGGGCAGTACTATGGCTACACCTTC
j_gene: TRBJ1-2
abundance: NA
v_gene: TRBV7-9
d_gene: TRBD1

CDR3aa: CSVFIGTVNTEAFF
CDR3nt: TGCAGCGTATTTATTGGGACAGTGAACACTGAAGCTTTCTTT
j_gene: TRBJ1-1
abundance: few
v_gene: TRBV29-1
d_gene: TRBD1

CDR3aa: CASSSGLAGGETQYF
CDR3nt: TGCGCCAGCAGCTCCGGACTAGCGGGAGGAGAGACCCAGTACTTC
j_gene: TRBJ2-5
abundance: NA
v_gene: TRBV5-1
d_gene: TRBD2

CDR3aa: CASSERASTDTQYF
CDR3nt: TGTGCCAGCAGTGAGAGGGCGAGCACAGATACGCAGTATTTT
j_gene: TRBJ2-3
abundance: few
v_gene: TRBV2
d_gene: NA

CDR3aa: CASSPGQGMQQYF
CDR3nt: TGTGCCAGCAGCCCGGGACAGGGAATGCAGCAGTACTTC
j_gene: TRBJ2-7
abundance: many
v_gene: TRBV5-4
d_gene: TRBD1

CDR3aa: CSVVRGGTSASYEQYF
CDR3nt: TGCAGCGTTGTACGGGGCGGGACTAGCGCTTCCTACGAGCAGTACTTC
j_gene: TRBJ2-7
abundance: NA
v_gene: TRBV29-1
d_gene: TRBD2

CDR3aa: CASSLDPGFNGYTF
CDR3nt: TGTGCCAGCAGCTTAGATCCGGGGTTTAATGGCTACACCTTC
j_gene: TRBJ1-2
abundance: NA
v_gene: TRBV11-2
d_gene: NA

CDR3aa: CSASGLNTEAFF
CDR3nt: TGCAGCGCGTCAGGTTTAAACACTGAAGCTTTCTTT
j_gene: TRBJ1-1
abundance: few
v_gene: TRBV29-1
d_gene: NA

CDR3aa: CASSTFTSSNQPQHF
CDR3nt: TGTGCCAGCAGCACTTTTACCAGTAGCAATCAGCCCCAGCATTTT
j_gene: TRBJ1-5
abundance: few
v_gene: TRBV9
d_gene: NA

CDR3aa: CASSSYLAGPTDTQYF
CDR3nt: TGTGCCAGCAGCTCCTACCTAGCGGGACCTACAGATACGCAGTATTTT
j_gene: TRBJ2-3
abundance: NA
v_gene: TRBV13
d_gene: TRBD2

CDR3aa: CASSPRTTYQETQYF
CDR3nt: TGTGCCAGCAGTCCACGGACTACCTACCAAGAGACCCAGTACTTC
j_gene: TRBJ2-5
abundance: NA
v_gene: TRBV2
d_gene: NA

CDR3aa: CASSFRWGLMTEAFF
CDR3nt: TGTGCCAGCAGCTTTCGATGGGGACTTATGACTGAAGCTTTCTTT
j_gene: TRBJ1-1
abundance: NA
v_gene: TRBV11-2
d_gene: NA

CDR3aa: CAISMDGRGYTF
CDR3nt: TGTGCCATCAGCATGGACGGCCGGGGCTACACCTTC
j_gene: TRBJ1-2
abundance: NA
v_gene: TRBV10-3
d_gene: NA

CDR3aa: CASSSGQTNEKLFF
CDR3nt: TGTGCCAGCAGCTCGGGACAGACTAATGAAAAACTGTTTTTT
j_gene: TRBJ1-4
abundance: many
v_gene: TRBV11-1
d_gene: TRBD1

CDR3aa: CSVEDTGGPQHF
CDR3nt: TGCAGCGTTGAAGATACAGGTGGGCCCCAGCATTTT
j_gene: TRBJ1-5
abundance: few
v_gene: TRBV29-1
d_gene: NA

CDR3aa: CASSPGDRLNYGYTF
CDR3nt: TGTGCCAGCAGTCCAGGGGACAGGCTGAATTATGGCTACACCTTC
j_gene: TRBJ1-2
abundance: NA
v_gene: TRBV25-1
d_gene: TRBD1

CDR3aa: CASSLSPAGGPGDTQYF
CDR3nt: TGCGCCAGCAGCCTTTCCCCAGCGGGGGGCCCTGGAGATACGCAGTATTTT
j_gene: TRBJ2-3
abundance: few
v_gene: TRBV4-1
d_gene: TRBD2